The sequence of this TCR beta chain was determined in a study of persistence of HIV-infected CD4 T cells. About the study: Up to about 200 mL blood was drawn at multiple time points; a couple of donors had single-time leukapheresis. Study results and limitations: Antigen-responding cells were enriched for degenerate expanded CDR3beta sequences.

As regards this clone: The antigen is not known.

This CDR3 spans 11 amino acids. CDR1 MNHNS and CDR2 SASEGT come from the germline V gene. The ends were cut back, 3 bases at V and 3 bases at J, with 3 bases in the middle. Sequencing used immunoSEQ version 4 in survey mode. Produced via immunoSEQ multiplex PCR; TCRdb's table is partial and in-frame only. The sample includes about 32,000 clones, less than 75% of them seen just once. An overlapping HIV-1 Gag peptide pool stimulated these cells at approximately 0.91 ug/peptide/mL. CD4+ T cells upregulating both CD40 ligand and CD69 were sorted as responding cells. For around 18 hours, CD8-depleted PBMCs received anti-CD28/CD49d costimulation, a CD40-blocking antibody and enfuvirtide.

Sample: CD4+ T cells sorted from PBMCs after roughly 18-hour stimulation, taken from a patient who received antiretroviral therapy. This clonotype was obtained from an adult man with HIV who was CMV-seropositive. The chain carries TRBV6-1 and TRBJ2-7, with no clear D. CDR3 in amino acids: CASSEGYEQYF. CDR3 nucleotide sequence: TGTGCCAGCAGTGAGGGCTACGAGCAGTACTTC.